This TCR beta chain emerged from a study of beta chain features in type 1 diabetes. As regards this clone: What it binds is unknown.

CDR3 length: 13 amino acids. V was clipped by 5 bases and J by 7 bases, with 13 bases between them. CDR1 SGHRS and CDR2 YFSETQ come from the germline V gene. The isolated RNA, all of it, was reverse transcribed, so expressed TCRB transcripts were what got sequenced. The repertoire was sequenced with immunoSEQ multiplex PCR; TCRdb's copy has only in-frame clones and lacks some. The sample has around 310,000 clones, 11% seen once. Overall study findings and caveats: TCRB CDR3s were moderately but significantly shorter in Type 1 diabetes patients in all four CD4+ subsets.

The chain uses TRBV5-1 and TRBJ2-1; TRBD2 might be the D (6 bases). The material sequenced was naive CD4+ T cells from blood. The sequence derives from a woman in her thirties in good health. CDR3 coding DNA: TGCGCCAGCAGTTCGCCGGGAGCTAATGAGCAGTTCTTC. Amino acids: CASSSPGANEQFF.